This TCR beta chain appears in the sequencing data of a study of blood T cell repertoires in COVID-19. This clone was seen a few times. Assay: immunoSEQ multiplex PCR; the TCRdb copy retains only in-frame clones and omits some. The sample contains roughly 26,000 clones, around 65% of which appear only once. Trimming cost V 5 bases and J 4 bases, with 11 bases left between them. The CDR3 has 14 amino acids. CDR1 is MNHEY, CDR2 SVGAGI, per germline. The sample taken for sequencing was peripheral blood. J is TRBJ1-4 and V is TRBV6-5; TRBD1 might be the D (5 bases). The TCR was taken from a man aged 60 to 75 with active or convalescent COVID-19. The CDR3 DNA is TGTGCCAGCAGTCCTCCGGGGGGTAATGAAAAACTGTTTTTT. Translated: CASSPPGGNEKLFF.